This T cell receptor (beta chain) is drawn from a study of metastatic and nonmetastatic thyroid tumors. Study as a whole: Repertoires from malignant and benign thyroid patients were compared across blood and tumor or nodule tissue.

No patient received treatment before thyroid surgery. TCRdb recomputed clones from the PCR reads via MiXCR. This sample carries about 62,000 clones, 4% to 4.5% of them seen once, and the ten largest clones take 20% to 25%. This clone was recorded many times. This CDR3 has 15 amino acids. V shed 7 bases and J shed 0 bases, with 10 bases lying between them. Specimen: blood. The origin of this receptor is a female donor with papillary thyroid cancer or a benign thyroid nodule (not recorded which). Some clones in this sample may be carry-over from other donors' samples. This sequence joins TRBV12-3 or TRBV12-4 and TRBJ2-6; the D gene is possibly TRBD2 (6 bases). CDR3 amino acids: CASNIAVSGANVLTF. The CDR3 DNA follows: TGTGCCAGCAATATAGCGGTCTCTGGGGCCAACGTCCTGACTTTC.